This T cell receptor (beta chain) was identified in a study of CD8 T cells in ankylosing spondylitis. MiXCR, applied by TCRdb to the 5' RACE reads, yields one record per CDR3 protein. The data hold tens of thousands of distinct CDR3 sequences, with roughly 5% observed a single time. This CDR3 region has 14 residues. Per the germline V gene, CDR1 is DFQATT and CDR2 is SNEGSKA (reference sequence). Trimming pared 3 bases from V and 3 bases from J, leaving 11 bases between. The sequence derives from a male donor with ankylosing spondylitis or in good health (not recorded which). V is TRBV20-1 and J is TRBJ1-4; the D gene is possibly TRBD1 (5 bases). The sample consisted of blood, either unsorted or a sorted T cell fraction (not recorded which). The DNA of the CDR3 is TGCAGTGCTAGGGGGGACGGTTCTAATGAAAAACTGTTTTTT. As protein: CSARGDGSNEKLFF.